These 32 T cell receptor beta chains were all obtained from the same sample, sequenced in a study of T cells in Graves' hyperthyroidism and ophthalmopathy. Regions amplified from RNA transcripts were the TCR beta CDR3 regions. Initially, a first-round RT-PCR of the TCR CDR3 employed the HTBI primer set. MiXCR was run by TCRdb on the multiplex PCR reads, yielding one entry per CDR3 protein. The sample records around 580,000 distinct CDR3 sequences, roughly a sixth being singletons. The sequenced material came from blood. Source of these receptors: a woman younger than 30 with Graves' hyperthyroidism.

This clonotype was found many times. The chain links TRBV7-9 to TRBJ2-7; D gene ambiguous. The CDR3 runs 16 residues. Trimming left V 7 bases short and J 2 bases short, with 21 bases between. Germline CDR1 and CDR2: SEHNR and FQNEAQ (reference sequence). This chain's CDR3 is CASTPSFGSSTYEQYF. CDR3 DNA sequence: TGTGCCAGCACCCCTTCGTTCGGCTCCTCCACCTACGAGCAGTACTTC.

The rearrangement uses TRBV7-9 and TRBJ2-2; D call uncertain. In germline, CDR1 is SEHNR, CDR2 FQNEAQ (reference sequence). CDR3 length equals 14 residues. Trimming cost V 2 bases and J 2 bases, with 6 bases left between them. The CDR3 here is CASSLNKNTGELFF. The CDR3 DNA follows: TGTGCCAGCAGCTTAAACAAAAACACCGGGGAGCTGTTTTTT.

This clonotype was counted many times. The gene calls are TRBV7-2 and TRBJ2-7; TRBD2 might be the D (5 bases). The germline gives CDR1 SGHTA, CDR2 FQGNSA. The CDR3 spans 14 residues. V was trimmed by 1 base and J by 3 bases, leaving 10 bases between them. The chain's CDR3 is CASSLGAANYEQYF. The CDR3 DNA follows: TGTGCCAGCAGCTTAGGAGCGGCTAACTACGAGCAGTACTTC.

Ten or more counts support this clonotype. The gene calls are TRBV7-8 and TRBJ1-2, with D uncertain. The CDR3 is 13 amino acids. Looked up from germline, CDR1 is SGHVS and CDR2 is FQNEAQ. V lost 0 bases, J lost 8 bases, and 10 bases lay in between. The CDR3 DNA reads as TGTGCCAGCAGCTTAGCGTGGAACTCGGGCTACACCTTC. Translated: CASSLAWNSGYTF.

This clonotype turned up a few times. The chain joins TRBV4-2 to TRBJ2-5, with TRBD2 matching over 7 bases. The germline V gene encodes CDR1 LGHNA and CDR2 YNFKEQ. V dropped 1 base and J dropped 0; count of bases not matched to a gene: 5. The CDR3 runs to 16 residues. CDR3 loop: CASSQGSGTNQETQYF. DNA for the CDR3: TGTGCCAGCAGCCAAGGAAGCGGGACCAACCAAGAGACCCAGTACTTC.

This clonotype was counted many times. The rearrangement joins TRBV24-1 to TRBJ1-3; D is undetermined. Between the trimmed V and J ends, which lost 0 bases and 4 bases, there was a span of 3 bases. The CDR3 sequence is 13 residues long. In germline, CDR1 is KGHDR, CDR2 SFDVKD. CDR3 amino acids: CATSDLLGNTIYF. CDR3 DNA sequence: TGTGCCACCAGTGATTTGCTGGGAAACACCATATATTTT.

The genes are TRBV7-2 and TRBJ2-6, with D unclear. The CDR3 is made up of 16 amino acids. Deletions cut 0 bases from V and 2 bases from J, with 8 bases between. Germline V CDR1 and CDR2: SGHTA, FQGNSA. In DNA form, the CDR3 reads TGTGCCAGCAGCTTAGCAGGTTCTACTGGGGCCAACGTCCTGACTTTC. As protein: CASSLAGSTGANVLTF.

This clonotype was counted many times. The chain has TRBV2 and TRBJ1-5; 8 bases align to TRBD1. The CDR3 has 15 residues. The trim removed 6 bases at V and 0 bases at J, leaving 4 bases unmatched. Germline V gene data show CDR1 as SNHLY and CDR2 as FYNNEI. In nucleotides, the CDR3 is TGTGCCAGCAGAGGGGGACAGGTTAGCAATCAGCCCCAGCATTTT. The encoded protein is CASRGGQVSNQPQHF.

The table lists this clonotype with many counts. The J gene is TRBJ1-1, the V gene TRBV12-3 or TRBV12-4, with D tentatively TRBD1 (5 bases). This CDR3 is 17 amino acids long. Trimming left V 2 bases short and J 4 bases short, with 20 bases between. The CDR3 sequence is CASSLRYKNAGGTEAFF. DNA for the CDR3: TGTGCCAGCAGTTTACGATATAAAAACGCGGGGGGCACTGAAGCTTTCTTT.

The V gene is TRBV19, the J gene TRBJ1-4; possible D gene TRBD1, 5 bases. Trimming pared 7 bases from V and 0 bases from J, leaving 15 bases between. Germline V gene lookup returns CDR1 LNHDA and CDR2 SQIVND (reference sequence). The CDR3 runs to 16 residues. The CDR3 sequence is CASNLGAGATNEKLFF. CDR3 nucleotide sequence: TGTGCCAGTAACCTCGGGGCGGGAGCAACTAATGAAAAACTGTTTTTT.

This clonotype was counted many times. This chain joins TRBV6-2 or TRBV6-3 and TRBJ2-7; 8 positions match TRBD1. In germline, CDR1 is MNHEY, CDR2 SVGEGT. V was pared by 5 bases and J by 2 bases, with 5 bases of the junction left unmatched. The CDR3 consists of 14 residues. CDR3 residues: CASSHPGQAYEQYF. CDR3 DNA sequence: TGTGCCAGCAGTCACCCGGGACAGGCCTACGAGCAGTACTTC.

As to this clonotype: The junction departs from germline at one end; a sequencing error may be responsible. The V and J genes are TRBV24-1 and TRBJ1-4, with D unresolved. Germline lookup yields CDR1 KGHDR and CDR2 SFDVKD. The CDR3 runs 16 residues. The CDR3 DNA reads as TGTGCCACCAATGATCCCTCCGGAGCAACTAATGAAAAACTGTTTTTT. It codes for CATNDPSGATNEKLFF.

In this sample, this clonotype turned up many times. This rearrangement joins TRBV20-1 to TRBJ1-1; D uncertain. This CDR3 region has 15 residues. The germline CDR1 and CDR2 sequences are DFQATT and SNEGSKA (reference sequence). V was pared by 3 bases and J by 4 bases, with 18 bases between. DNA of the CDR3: TGCAGTGCTAGGATGTTGGGGAAGAGGGCCACTGAAGCTTTCTTT. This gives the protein CSARMLGKRATEAFF.

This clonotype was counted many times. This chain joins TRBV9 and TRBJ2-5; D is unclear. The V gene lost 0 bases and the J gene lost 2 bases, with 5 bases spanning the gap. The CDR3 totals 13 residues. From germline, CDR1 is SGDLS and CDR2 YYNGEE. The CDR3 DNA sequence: TGTGCCAGCAGCGTAGCTGGTCAAGAGACCCAGTACTTC. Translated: CASSVAGQETQYF.

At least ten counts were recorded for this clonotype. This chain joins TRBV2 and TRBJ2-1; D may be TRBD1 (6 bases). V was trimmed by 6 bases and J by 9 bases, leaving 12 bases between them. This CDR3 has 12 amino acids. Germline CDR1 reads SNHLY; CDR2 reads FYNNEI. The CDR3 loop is CASRYRVTEQFF. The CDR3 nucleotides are TGTGCCAGCAGATACAGGGTTACTGAGCAGTTCTTC.

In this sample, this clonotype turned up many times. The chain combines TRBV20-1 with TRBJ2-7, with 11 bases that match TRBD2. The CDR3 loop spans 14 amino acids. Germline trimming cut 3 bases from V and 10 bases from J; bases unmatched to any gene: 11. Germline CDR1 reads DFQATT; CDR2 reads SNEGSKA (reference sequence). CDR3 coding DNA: TGCAGTGCTAGCGCGGGACTAGCGGCGCCGGAACAGTACTTC. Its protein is CSASAGLAAPEQYF.

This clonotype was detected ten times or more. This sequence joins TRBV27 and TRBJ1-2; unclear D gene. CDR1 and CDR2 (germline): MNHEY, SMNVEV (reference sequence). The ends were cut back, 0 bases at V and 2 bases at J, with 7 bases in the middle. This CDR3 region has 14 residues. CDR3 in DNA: TGTGCCAGCAGTTTATCTATCGGAAACTATGGCTACACCTTC. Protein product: CASSLSIGNYGYTF.

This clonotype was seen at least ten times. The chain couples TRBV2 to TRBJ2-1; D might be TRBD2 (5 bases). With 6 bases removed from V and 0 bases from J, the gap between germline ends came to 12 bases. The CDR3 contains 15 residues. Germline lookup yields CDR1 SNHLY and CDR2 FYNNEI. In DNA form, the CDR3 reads TGTGCCAGCAGGCAACTAGTCAGCTCCTACAATGAGCAGTTCTTC. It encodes CASRQLVSSYNEQFF.

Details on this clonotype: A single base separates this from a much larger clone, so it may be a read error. This CDR3 reads CASSLGGPGRGTDTQYF. CDR3 coding DNA: TGTGCCAGCAGCTTGGGGGGACCTGGCAGGGGAACAGATACGCAGTATTTT. The chain is built from TRBV7-8 and TRBJ2-3; D may correspond to TRBD1 or TRBD2 (6 bases each). This CDR3 has 17 residues. V lost 3 bases, J lost 3 bases, and 19 bases lay in between. Germline CDR1 is SGHVS and CDR2 is FQNEAQ.

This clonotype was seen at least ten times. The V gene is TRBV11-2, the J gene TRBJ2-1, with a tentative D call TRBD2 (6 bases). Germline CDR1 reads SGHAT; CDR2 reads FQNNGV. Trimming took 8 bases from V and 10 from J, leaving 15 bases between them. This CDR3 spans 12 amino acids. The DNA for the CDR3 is TGTGCCAGCGGGGGGTGGGCCGAGGAGCAGTTCTTC. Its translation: CASGGWAEEQFF.

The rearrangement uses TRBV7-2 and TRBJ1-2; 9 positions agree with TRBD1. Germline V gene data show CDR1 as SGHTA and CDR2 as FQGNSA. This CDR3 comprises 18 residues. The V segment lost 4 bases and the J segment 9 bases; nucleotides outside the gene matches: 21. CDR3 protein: CASSSLGTGPSGNFRYTF. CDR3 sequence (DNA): TGTGCCAGCAGCTCACTCGGGACAGGGCCGAGTGGGAACTTTCGCTACACCTTC.

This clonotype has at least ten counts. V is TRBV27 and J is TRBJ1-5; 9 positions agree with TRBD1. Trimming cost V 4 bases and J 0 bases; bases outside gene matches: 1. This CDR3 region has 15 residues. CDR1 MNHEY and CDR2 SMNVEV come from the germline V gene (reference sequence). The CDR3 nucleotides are TGTGCCAGCAGTTCGGACAGGGGTAGCAATCAGCCCCAGCATTTT. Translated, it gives CASSSDRGSNQPQHF.

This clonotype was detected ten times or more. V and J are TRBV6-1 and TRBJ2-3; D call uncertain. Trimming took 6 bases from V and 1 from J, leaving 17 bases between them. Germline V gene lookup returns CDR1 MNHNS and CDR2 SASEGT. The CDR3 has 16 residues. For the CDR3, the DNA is TGTGCCAGCAGGCCCCGCGCAGGACGGGGCACAGATACGCAGTATTTT. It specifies CASRPRAGRGTDTQYF.

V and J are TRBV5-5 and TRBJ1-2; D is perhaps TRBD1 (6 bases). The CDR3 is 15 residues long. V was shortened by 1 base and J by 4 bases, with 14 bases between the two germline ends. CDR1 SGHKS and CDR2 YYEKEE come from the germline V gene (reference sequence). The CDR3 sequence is CASSLWDIPPYGYTF. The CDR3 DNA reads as TGTGCCAGCAGCTTGTGGGACATTCCACCCTATGGCTACACCTTC.

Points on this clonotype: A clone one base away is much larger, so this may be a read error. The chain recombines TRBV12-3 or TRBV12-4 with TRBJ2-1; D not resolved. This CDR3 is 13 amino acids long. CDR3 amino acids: CACSIRPGDEQFF. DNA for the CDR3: TGTGCCTGCAGTATCCGTCCAGGCGATGAGCAGTTCTTC.

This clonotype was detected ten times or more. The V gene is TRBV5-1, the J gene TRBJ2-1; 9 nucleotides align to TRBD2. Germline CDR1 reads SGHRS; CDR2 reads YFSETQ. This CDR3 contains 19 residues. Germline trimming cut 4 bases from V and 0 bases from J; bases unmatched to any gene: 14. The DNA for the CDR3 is TGCGCCAGCAGCCCAGCATTAAAAGCGGGAGGCAACTCCTACAATGAGCAGTTCTTC. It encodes CASSPALKAGGNSYNEQFF.

The CDR3 DNA reads as TGTGCCAGTAGTACTTCACCCCGGGGCACAGATACGCAGTATTTT. Translation gives CASSTSPRGTDTQYF. The V and J genes are TRBV19 and TRBJ2-3; no clear D. The CDR3 is 15 amino acids. Germline CDR1 reads LNHDA; CDR2 reads SQIVND (reference sequence). V was clipped by 4 bases and J by 1 base, with 12 bases between them.

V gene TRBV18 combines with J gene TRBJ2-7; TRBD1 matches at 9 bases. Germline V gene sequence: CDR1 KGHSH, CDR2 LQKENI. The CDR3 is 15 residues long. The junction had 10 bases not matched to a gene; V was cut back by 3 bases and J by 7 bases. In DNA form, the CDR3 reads TGTGCCAGCTCACCCGGAGGACAGGGGCTGGGTGAGCAGTACTTC. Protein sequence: CASSPGGQGLGEQYF.

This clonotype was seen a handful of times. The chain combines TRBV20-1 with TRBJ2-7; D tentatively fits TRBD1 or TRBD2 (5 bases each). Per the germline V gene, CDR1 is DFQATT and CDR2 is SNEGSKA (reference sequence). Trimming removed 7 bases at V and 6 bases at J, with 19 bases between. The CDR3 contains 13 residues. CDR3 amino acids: CSGNRDPFSEQYF. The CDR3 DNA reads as TGCAGTGGGAACCGGGACCCATTCTCCGAGCAGTACTTC.

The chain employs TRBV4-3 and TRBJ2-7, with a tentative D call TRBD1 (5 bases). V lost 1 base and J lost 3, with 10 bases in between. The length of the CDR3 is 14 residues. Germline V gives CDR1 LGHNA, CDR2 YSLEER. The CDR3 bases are TGCGCCAGCAGCCAAGTCCTTAGGGGCTACGAGCAGTACTTC. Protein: CASSQVLRGYEQYF.

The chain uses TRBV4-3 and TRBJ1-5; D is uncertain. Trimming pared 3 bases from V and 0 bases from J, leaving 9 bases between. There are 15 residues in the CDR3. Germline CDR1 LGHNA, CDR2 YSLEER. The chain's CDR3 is CASSHHRTSNQPQHF. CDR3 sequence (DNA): TGCGCCAGCAGCCACCACAGAACTAGCAATCAGCCCCAGCATTTT.

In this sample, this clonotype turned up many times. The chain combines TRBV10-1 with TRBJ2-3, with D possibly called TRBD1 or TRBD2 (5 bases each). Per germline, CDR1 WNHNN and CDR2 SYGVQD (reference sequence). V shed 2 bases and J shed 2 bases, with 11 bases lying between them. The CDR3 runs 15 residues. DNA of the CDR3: TGCGCCAGCAGTGAGACCGGGGCCCCCACAGATACGCAGTATTTT. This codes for CASSETGAPTDTQYF.